Reported below is one TCR beta chain. A read error is the likely source, as a far larger clone sits one nucleotide away. This entry belongs to a study of prognosis after radiotherapy for stage I lung cancer. Study information: No patients got concurrent therapy with stereotactic body radiotherapy.

TCR beta CDR3 amplification from genomic DNA was performed by two-round multiplex PCR. TRBV and TRBJ genes each had their own specific primers in first-round PCR. TCRdb independently ran MiXCR on the multiplex PCR reads; one entry per CDR3 protein. The sample has around 30,000 distinct CDR3 sequences; less than 35% are singletons. The CDR3 runs 19 residues. Germline V gene sequence: CDR1 MNHGY, CDR2 SVAAGI. V lost 3 bases and J lost 4, with 28 bases in between. Sample: PBMCs, taken before or after stereotactic body radiation therapy (not recorded which). The chain joins TRBV6-9 to TRBJ2-7; a weak D match, TRBD2 (6 bases). The origin of this receptor is a donor aged 50 or older with non-small cell lung cancer. The CDR3 loop is CASSYSGRRTIGIVYEQYF. The CDR3 nucleotides read TGTGCCAGCAGTTACAGTGGACGAAGGACTATCGGGATTGTTTACGAGCAGTACTTC.